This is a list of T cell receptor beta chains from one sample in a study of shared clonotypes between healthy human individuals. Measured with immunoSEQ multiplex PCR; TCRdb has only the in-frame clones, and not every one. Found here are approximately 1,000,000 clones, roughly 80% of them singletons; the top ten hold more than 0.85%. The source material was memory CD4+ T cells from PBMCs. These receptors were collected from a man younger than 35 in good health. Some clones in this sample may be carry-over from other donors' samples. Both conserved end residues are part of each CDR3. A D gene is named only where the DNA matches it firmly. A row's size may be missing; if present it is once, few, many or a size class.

cdr3_nt: TGTGCCAGCAGCTCCCTTGGAGGGACCTACAATGAGCAGTTCTTC
cdr3_aa: CASSSLGGTYNEQFF
clone_size: -
d_call: -
j_call: TRBJ2-1
v_call: TRBV7-3

cdr3_nt: TGTGCCAGCAGCAGACAGCCCCAAGAGACCCAGTACTTC
cdr3_aa: CASSRQPQETQYF
clone_size: -
d_call: -
j_call: TRBJ2-5
v_call: TRBV7-8

cdr3_nt: TGCAGTGCTAGTGGACAGGGACGGGATCACTTT
cdr3_aa: CSASGQGRDHF
clone_size: -
d_call: TRBD1
j_call: TRBJ1-6
v_call: TRBV20-1

cdr3_nt: TGTGCCAGCAGTTTTGGGGGGGACTCTGGGGCCAACGTCCTGACTTTC
cdr3_aa: CASSFGGDSGANVLTF
clone_size: -
d_call: TRBD2
j_call: TRBJ2-6
v_call: TRBV27

cdr3_nt: TGTGCCAGCAGCATGGGAGGAAGCTCCTACAATGAGCAGTTCTTC
cdr3_aa: CASSMGGSSYNEQFF
clone_size: once
d_call: -
j_call: TRBJ2-1
v_call: TRBV6-4

cdr3_nt: TGTGCCAGCAGTTTATACAGGGTAGGGGTTGGCTACACCTTC
cdr3_aa: CASSLYRVGVGYTF
clone_size: -
d_call: -
j_call: TRBJ1-2
v_call: TRBV28

cdr3_nt: TGTGCCAGCAGGCAAGCTTTCTTT
cdr3_aa: CASRQAFF
clone_size: -
d_call: -
j_call: TRBJ1-1
v_call: TRBV6-5

cdr3_nt: TGTGCCAGCAGCCCCGGGTGGGGGACCCAGTACTTC
cdr3_aa: CASSPGWGTQYF
clone_size: -
d_call: -
j_call: TRBJ2-5
v_call: TRBV5-4

cdr3_nt: TGCGCCAGCAGCCTGGGGCCGGGGTTAAACACTGAAGCTTTCTTT
cdr3_aa: CASSLGPGLNTEAFF
clone_size: -
d_call: -
j_call: TRBJ1-1
v_call: TRBV5-1

cdr3_nt: TGTGCCAGCAGCTTAGGTGGGACAGGGGGTCAGCCCCAGCATTTT
cdr3_aa: CASSLGGTGGQPQHF
clone_size: -
d_call: TRBD1
j_call: TRBJ1-5
v_call: TRBV11-2

cdr3_nt: TGTGCCAGCAGCCCCGCGGTGTTTTACTTCACAGATACGCAGTATTTT
cdr3_aa: CASSPAVFYFTDTQYF
clone_size: -
d_call: -
j_call: TRBJ2-3
v_call: TRBV11-1

cdr3_nt: TGTGCCAGCCAGACGGGACAGGAGCTCTATGGCTACACCTTC
cdr3_aa: CASQTGQELYGYTF
clone_size: -
d_call: TRBD1
j_call: TRBJ1-2
v_call: TRBV28

cdr3_nt: TGCAGCGTGGGGGGCACGGGGCCCCAGCATTTT
cdr3_aa: CSVGGTGPQHF
clone_size: once
d_call: -
j_call: TRBJ1-5
v_call: TRBV29-1

cdr3_nt: TGTGCCTGGGCACAGGGCCCCTGGAGTGAAGCTTTCTTT
cdr3_aa: CAWAQGPWSEAFF
clone_size: few
d_call: -
j_call: TRBJ1-1
v_call: TRBV30

cdr3_nt: TGTGCCAGCAGTGAACAGACAGGGGAGGCCTACGAGCAGTACTTC
cdr3_aa: CASSEQTGEAYEQYF
clone_size: -
d_call: TRBD1
j_call: TRBJ2-7
v_call: TRBV6-1

cdr3_nt: TGTGCCAGCAGGAAAGCGGAGTACTCCTACAATGAGCAGTTCTTC
cdr3_aa: CASRKAEYSYNEQFF
clone_size: -
d_call: -
j_call: TRBJ2-1
v_call: TRBV6-6

cdr3_nt: TGCAGCGCCCGAGGGCGCGGGAGGTCCTACAATGAGCAGTTCTTC
cdr3_aa: CSARGRGRSYNEQFF
clone_size: -
d_call: TRBD2
j_call: TRBJ2-1
v_call: TRBV29-1

cdr3_nt: TGTGCCAGCAGCTTAGCGGCGACAGGACTCTATGGCTACACCTTC
cdr3_aa: CASSLAATGLYGYTF
clone_size: -
d_call: -
j_call: TRBJ1-2
v_call: TRBV7-9

cdr3_nt: TGTGCCAGCAGCGCCGAAGCGGCCAGCTCCTACAATGAGCAGTTCTTC
cdr3_aa: CASSAEAASSYNEQFF
clone_size: -
d_call: -
j_call: TRBJ2-1
v_call: TRBV9

cdr3_nt: TGTGCCATCAGTGAGTCGGGTAGCGGCGCATACAATGAGCAGTTCTTC
cdr3_aa: CAISESGSGAYNEQFF
clone_size: -
d_call: -
j_call: TRBJ2-1
v_call: TRBV10-3

cdr3_nt: TGCGCCAGCAGCTTGGAGCCGCTTAATGAAAAACTGTTTTTT
cdr3_aa: CASSLEPLNEKLFF
clone_size: -
d_call: -
j_call: TRBJ1-4
v_call: TRBV5-1

cdr3_nt: TGTGCCAGCAGTGGCCACACAGGGAACACTGAAGCTTTCTTT
cdr3_aa: CASSGHTGNTEAFF
clone_size: -
d_call: -
j_call: TRBJ1-1
v_call: TRBV6-5

cdr3_nt: TGTGCCTGGAGTACACCAGGATTAGGGACTAGTAACGAGCAGTACTTC
cdr3_aa: CAWSTPGLGTSNEQYF
clone_size: -
d_call: TRBD2
j_call: TRBJ2-7
v_call: TRBV30

cdr3_nt: TGTGCCAGCAAAACGGCCAGGGTCTATGGCTACACCTTC
cdr3_aa: CASKTARVYGYTF
clone_size: -
d_call: -
j_call: TRBJ1-2
v_call: TRBV2

cdr3_nt: TGTGCCATCAGTGCCTCTAGCGGGAGGCTGGATGAGCAGTTCTTC
cdr3_aa: CAISASSGRLDEQFF
clone_size: -
d_call: TRBD2
j_call: TRBJ2-1
v_call: TRBV10-3

cdr3_nt: TGTGCCACCAGCAGAACCGGGACAAACTACGAGCAGTACTTC
cdr3_aa: CATSRTGTNYEQYF
clone_size: -
d_call: -
j_call: TRBJ2-7
v_call: TRBV15

cdr3_nt: TGTGCCAGCAGCCCACAGACGGGGAACACTGAAGCTTTCTTT
cdr3_aa: CASSPQTGNTEAFF
clone_size: few
d_call: -
j_call: TRBJ1-1
v_call: TRBV7-2

cdr3_nt: TGTGCCAGCATCTTTGAACCGGGAACCAATCAGCCCCAGCATTTT
cdr3_aa: CASIFEPGTNQPQHF
clone_size: -
d_call: -
j_call: TRBJ1-5
v_call: TRBV28

cdr3_nt: TGTGCCAGCAGCTCTTTCTTTCCAGGGCTGGGCTATGGCTACACCTTC
cdr3_aa: CASSSFFPGLGYGYTF
clone_size: -
d_call: -
j_call: TRBJ1-2
v_call: TRBV7-2

cdr3_nt: TGTGCCAGCACTCAAATGGCGGTAGCAGGAGGTAGTGAGCAGTTCTTC
cdr3_aa: CASTQMAVAGGSEQFF
clone_size: -
d_call: -
j_call: TRBJ2-1
v_call: TRBV27

cdr3_nt: TGTGCCAGCAGCTTAACTTTATTCCCGACTAGCGGGAGGGTCACCGGGGAGCTGTTTTTT
cdr3_aa: CASSLTLFPTSGRVTGELFF
clone_size: -
d_call: TRBD2
j_call: TRBJ2-2
v_call: TRBV7-8

cdr3_nt: TGTGCCAGCAGCTCCCCCGGGGGGAAGGAAGCTTTCTTT
cdr3_aa: CASSSPGGKEAFF
clone_size: -
d_call: -
j_call: TRBJ1-1
v_call: TRBV28

cdr3_nt: TGTGCCAGTAACCCAGGAAACAATCAGCCCCAGCATTTT
cdr3_aa: CASNPGNNQPQHF
clone_size: -
d_call: -
j_call: TRBJ1-5
v_call: TRBV19

cdr3_nt: TGTGCCAGCAGCCATTACAACTCCCAAGAGACCCAGTACTTC
cdr3_aa: CASSHYNSQETQYF
clone_size: -
d_call: -
j_call: TRBJ2-5
v_call: TRBV14

cdr3_nt: TGTGCCAGCAGCTTAGGTAGGGACATGAGCTCCTACGAGCAGTACTTC
cdr3_aa: CASSLGRDMSSYEQYF
clone_size: few
d_call: -
j_call: TRBJ2-7
v_call: TRBV7-2

cdr3_nt: TGTGCCAGCTCACCTGTTGGGACTAGGGGCCCCAATGAGCAGTTCTTC
cdr3_aa: CASSPVGTRGPNEQFF
clone_size: -
d_call: TRBD2
j_call: TRBJ2-1
v_call: TRBV18

cdr3_nt: TGTGCCAGCAGCACTCAAGAGACCCAGTACTTC
cdr3_aa: CASSTQETQYF
clone_size: -
d_call: -
j_call: TRBJ2-5
v_call: TRBV13